This TCR beta chain was profiled in a study of control samples from healthy donors and cancer patients. The repertoire was sequenced with immunoSEQ multiplex PCR; TCRdb's copy has only in-frame clones and lacks some. The sample includes under 110,000 clones, 80% to 90% of them seen just once. The CDR3 has 12 residues. V lost 4 bases and J 7 bases, leaving 6 bases between the germline ends. The germline V gene encodes CDR1 SGHKS and CDR2 YYEKEE (reference sequence). Material: blood. V usage is TRBV5-5 and J usage is TRBJ1-6; D is ambiguous. This TCR was sampled from a young man in good health. The CDR3 protein is CASSPMNSPLHF. CDR3 in DNA: TGTGCCAGCAGCCCCATGAATTCACCCCTCCACTTT. The variable domain in full, completed from reference TRBV5-5 and TRBJ1-6, reads DAGVTQSPTHLIKTRGQQVTLRCSPISGHKSVSWYQQVLGQGPQFIFQYYEKEERGRGNFPDRFSARQFPNYSSELNVNALLLGDSALYLCASSPMNSPLHFGNGTRLTVT.